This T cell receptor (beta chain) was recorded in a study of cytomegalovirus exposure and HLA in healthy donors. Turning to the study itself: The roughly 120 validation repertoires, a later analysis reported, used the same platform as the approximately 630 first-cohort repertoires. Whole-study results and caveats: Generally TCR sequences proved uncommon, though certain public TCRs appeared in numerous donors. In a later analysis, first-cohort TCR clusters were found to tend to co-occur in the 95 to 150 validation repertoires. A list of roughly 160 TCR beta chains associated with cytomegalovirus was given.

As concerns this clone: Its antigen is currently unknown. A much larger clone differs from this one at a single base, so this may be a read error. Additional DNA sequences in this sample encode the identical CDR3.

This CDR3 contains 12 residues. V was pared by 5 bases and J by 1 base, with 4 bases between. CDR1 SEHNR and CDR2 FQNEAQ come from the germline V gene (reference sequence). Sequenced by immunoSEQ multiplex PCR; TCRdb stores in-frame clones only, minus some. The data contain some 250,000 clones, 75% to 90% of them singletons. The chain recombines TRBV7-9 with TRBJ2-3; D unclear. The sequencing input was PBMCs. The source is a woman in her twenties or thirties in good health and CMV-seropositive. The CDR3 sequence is CASSPGTDTQYF. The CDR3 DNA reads TGTGCCAGCAGCCCGGGCACAGATACGCAGTATTTT.